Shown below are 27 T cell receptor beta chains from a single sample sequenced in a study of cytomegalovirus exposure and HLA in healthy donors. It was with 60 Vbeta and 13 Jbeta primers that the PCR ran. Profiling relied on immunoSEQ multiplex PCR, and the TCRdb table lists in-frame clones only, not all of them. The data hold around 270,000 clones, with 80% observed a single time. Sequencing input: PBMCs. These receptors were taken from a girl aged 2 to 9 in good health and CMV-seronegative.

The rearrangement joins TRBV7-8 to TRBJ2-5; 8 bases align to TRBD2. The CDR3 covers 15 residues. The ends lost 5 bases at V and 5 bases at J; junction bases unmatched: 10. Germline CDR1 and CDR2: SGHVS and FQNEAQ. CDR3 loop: CASSSGTSAGETQYF. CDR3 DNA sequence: TGTGCCAGCAGCAGCGGGACTAGTGCAGGGGAGACCCAGTACTTC.

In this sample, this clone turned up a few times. The CDR3 bases are TGTGCCAGCACCCCCACTCCCCCTAGCGAGGCCTCCTACAATGAGCAGTTCTTC. Its translation: CASTPTPPSEASYNEQFF. The chain couples TRBV28 to TRBJ2-1, with TRBD2 as a possible D gene (6 bases). Germline V gives CDR1 MDHEN, CDR2 SYDVKM. V gave up 7 bases and J gave up 0 bases, with 22 bases separating them. CDR3 length equals 18 residues.

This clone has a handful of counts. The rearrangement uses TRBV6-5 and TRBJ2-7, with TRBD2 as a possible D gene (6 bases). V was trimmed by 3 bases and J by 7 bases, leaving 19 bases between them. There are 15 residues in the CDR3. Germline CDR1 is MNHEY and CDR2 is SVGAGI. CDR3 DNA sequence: TGTGCCAGCAGTTATAAATGGGACTCCTTTAAGGAGCAGTACTTC. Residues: CASSYKWDSFKEQYF.

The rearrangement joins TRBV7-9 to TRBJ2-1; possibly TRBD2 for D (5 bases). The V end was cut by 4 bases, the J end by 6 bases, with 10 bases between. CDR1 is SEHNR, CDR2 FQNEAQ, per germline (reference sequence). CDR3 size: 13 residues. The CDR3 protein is CASSYGNSNEQFF. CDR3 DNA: TGTGCCAGCAGCTACGGGAACAGCAATGAGCAGTTCTTC.

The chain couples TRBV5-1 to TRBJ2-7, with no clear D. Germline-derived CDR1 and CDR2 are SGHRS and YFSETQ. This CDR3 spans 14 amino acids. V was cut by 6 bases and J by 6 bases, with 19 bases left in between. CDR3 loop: CASKPSLDFREQYF. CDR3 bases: TGCGCCAGCAAGCCCTCGCTCGACTTCCGCGAGCAGTACTTC.

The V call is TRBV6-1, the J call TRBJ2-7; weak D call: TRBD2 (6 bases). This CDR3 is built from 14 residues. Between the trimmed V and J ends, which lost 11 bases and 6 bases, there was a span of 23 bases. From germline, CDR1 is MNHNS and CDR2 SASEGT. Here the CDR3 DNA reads TGTGCCCTTCGGGGTACCGGGAGCTACGGCGAGCAGTACTTC. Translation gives CALRGTGSYGEQYF.

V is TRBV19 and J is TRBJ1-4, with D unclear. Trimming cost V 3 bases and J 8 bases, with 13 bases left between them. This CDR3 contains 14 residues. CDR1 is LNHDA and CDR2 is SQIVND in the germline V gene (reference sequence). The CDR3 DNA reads TGTGCCAGTAGTATTTACGGGGATAGGGAAAAACTGTTTTTT. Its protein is CASSIYGDREKLFF.

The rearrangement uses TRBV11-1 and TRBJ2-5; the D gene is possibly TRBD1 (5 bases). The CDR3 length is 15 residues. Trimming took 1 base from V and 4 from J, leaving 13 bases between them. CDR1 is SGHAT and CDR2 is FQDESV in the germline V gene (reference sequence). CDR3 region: CASSLGRVIGETQYF. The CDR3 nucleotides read TGTGCCAGCAGCTTAGGCAGGGTGATAGGAGAGACCCAGTACTTC.

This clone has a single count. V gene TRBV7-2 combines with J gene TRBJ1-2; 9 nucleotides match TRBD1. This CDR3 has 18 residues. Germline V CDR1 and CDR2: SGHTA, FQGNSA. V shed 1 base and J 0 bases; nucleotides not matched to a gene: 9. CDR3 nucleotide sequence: TGTGCCAGCAGCTTAGTCCCAACAGGGGGCGTACCTAACTATGGCTACACCTTC. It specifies CASSLVPTGGVPNYGYTF.

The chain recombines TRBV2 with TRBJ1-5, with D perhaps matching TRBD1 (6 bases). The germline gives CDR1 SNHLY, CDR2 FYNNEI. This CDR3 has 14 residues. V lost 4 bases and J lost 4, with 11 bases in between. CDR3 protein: CASSATGRNQPQHF. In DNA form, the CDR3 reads TGTGCCAGCAGTGCAACAGGGCGTAATCAGCCCCAGCATTTT.

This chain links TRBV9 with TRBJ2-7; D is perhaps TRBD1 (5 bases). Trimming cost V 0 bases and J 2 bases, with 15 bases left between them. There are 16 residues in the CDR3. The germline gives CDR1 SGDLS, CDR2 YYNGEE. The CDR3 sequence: CASSVDGHKNPYEQYF. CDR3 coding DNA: TGTGCCAGCAGCGTAGATGGACACAAGAACCCCTACGAGCAGTACTTC.

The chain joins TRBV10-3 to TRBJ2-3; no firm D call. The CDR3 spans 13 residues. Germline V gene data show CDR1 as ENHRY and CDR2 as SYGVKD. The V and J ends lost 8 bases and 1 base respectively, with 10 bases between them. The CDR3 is CAIQQPGTDTQYF. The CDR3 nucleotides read TGTGCCATCCAACAGCCGGGCACAGATACGCAGTATTTT.

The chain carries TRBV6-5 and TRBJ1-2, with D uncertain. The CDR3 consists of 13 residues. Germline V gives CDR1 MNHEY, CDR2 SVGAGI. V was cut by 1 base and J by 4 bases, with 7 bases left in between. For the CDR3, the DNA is TGTGCCAGCAGTTACTTAGGCGGCTATGGCTACACCTTC. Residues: CASSYLGGYGYTF.

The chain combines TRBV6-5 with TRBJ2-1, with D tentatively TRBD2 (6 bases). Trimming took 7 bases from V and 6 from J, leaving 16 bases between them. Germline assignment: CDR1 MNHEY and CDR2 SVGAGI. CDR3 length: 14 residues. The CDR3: CASTSGTSTNEQFF. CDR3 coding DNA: TGTGCCAGCACGTCCGGGACTTCTACCAATGAGCAGTTCTTC.

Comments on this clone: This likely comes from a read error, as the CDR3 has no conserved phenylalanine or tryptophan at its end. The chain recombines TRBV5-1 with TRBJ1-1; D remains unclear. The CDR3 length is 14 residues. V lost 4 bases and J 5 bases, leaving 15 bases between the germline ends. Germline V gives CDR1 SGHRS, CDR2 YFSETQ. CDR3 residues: CASSGRDRWTEAFL. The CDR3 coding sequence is TGCGCCAGCAGCGGCCGGGATAGATGGACTGAAGCTTTCCTT.

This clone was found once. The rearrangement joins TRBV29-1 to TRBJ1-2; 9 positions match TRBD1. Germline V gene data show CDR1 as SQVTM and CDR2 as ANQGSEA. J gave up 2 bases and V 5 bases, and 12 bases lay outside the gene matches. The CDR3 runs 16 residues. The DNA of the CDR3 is TGCAGCGTTTTGGCTGGACAGGGGCTAAAGAACTATGGCTACACCTTC. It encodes CSVLAGQGLKNYGYTF.

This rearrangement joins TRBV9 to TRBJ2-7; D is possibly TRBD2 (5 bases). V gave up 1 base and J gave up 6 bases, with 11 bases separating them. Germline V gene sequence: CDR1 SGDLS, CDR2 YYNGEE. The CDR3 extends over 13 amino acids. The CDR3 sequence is CASSVWTGTEQYF. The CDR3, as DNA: TGTGCCAGCAGCGTATGGACGGGAACCGAGCAGTACTTC.

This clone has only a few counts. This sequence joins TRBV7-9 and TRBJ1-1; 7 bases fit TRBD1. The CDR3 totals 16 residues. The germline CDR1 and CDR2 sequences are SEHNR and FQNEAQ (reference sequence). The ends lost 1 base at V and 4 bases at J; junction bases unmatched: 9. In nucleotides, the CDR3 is TGTGCCAGCAGCTTAGAAAGGAATGACAGGGCCACTGAAGCTTTCTTT. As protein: CASSLERNDRATEAFF. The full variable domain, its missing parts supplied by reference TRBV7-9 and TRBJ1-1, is DTGVSQNPRHKITKRGQNVTFRCDPISEHNRLYWYRQTLGQGPEFLTYFQNEAQLEKSRLLSDRFSAERPKGSFSTLEIQRTEQGDSAMYLCASSLERNDRATEAFFGQGTRLTVV.

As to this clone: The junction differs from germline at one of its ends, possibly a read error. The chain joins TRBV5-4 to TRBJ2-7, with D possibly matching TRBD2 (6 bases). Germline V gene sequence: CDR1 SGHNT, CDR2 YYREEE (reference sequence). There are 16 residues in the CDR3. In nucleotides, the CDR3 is TGTGCCAGCAGCTTAGGTGGGGGACTTAGGACGTACGGGCAGTACTTC. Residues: CASSLGGGLRTYGQYF.

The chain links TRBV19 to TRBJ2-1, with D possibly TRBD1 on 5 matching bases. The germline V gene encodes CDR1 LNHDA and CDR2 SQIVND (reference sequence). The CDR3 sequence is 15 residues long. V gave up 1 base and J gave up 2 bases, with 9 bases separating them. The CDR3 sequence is CASSIGGRTYNEQFF. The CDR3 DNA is TGTGCCAGTAGTATAGGGGGCAGGACCTACAATGAGCAGTTCTTC.

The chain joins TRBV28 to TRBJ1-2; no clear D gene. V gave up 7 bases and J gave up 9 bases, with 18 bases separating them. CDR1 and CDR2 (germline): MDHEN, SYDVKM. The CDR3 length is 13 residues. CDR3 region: CASTLDGRMSYTF. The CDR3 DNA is TGTGCCAGCACCCTGGACGGGAGGATGAGCTACACCTTC.

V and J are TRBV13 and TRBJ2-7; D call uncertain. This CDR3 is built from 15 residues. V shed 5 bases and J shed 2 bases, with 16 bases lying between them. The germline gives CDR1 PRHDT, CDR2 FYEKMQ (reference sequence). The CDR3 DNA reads TGTGCCAGCAGCCCCTCCGGTGGAGCCGCCTACGAGCAGTACTTC. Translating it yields CASSPSGGAAYEQYF.

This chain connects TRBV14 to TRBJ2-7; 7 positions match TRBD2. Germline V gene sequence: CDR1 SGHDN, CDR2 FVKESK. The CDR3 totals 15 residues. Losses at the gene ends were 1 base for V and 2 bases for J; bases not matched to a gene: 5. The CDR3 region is CASSQVSREAYEQYF. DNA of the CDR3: TGTGCCAGCAGCCAAGTGTCTCGGGAGGCCTACGAGCAGTACTTC.

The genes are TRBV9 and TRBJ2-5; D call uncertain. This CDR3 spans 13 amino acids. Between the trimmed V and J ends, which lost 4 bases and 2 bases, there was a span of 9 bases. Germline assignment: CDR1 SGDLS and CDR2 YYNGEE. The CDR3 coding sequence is TGTGCCAGCAGCCACACGCCTCAAGAGACCCAGTACTTC. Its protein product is CASSHTPQETQYF.

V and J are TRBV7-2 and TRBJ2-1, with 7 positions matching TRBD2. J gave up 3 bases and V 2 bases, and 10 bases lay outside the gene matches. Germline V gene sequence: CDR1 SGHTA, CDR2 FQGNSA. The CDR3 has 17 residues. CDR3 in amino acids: CASSLTRTSYRYNEQFF. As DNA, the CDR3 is TGTGCCAGCAGCTTAACAAGGACTAGTTACCGCTACAATGAGCAGTTCTTC. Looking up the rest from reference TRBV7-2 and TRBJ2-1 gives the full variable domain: GAGVSQSPSNKVTEKGKDVELRCDPISGHTALYWYRQSLGQGLEFLIYFQGNSAPDKSGLPSDRFSAERTGGSVSTLTIQRTQQEDSAVYLCASSLTRTSYRYNEQFFGPGTRLTVL.

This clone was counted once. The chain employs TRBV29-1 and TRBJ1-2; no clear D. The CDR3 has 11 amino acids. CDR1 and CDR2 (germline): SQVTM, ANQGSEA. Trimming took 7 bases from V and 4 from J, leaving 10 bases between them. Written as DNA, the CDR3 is TGCAGCGGGGTGGCAGGCTATGGCTACACCTTC. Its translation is CSGVAGYGYTF. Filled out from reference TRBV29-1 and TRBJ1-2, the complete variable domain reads SAVISQKPSRDICQRGTSLTIQCQVDSQVTMMFWYRQQPGQSLTLIATANQGSEATYESGFVIDKFPISRPNLTFSTLTVSNMSPEDSSIYLCSGVAGYGYTFGSGTRLTVV.

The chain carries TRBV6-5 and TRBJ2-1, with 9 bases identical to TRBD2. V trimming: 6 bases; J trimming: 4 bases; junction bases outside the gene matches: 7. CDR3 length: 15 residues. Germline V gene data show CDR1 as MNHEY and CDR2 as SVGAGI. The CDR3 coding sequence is TGTGCCAGCAGCGACACGCTAGCGGGGTACAATGAGCAGTTCTTC. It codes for CASSDTLAGYNEQFF.